The 19 T cell receptor beta chains below come from one sample, sequenced in a study of T-cell reconstitution after alpha-beta-depleted transplantation in children. Preparation of the TCRbeta library used unique molecular identifiers. MiXCR, applied by TCRdb to the PCR reads, yields one record per CDR3 protein. The table lists about 190,000 distinct CDR3 sequences, about 6.3% of them singletons. Specimen: PBMCs from the stem cell graft donor, collected from the stem cell graft. Receptor source: a human donor who donated a stem cell graft to a child with Wiskott-Aldrich syndrome.

This clonotype has a count of ten or more. The J gene is TRBJ2-1, the V gene TRBV20-1, with TRBD2 identical over 11 bases. V shed 5 bases and J 6 bases; nucleotides not matched to a gene: 6. The CDR3 is 14 residues long. Germline loops: CDR1 DFQATT, CDR2 SNEGSKA (reference sequence). For the CDR3, the DNA is TGCAGTGCTGATATGGGACTAGCGGCCAATGAGCAGTTCTTC. This codes for CSADMGLAANEQFF.

This clonotype was counted at least ten times. The chain uses TRBV12-3 or TRBV12-4 and TRBJ2-5; 11 positions agree with TRBD2. V lost 4 bases to trimming and J lost 5 bases; unmatched junction nucleotides: 3. The CDR3 runs to 14 residues. The CDR3 sequence: CASSSRTSGETQYF. CDR3 bases: TGTGCCAGCAGTTCGCGGACTAGCGGGGAGACCCAGTACTTC.

The gene calls are TRBV20-1 and TRBJ2-3; the match to TRBD2 covers 12 bases. Losses at the gene ends were 1 base for V and 3 bases for J; bases not matched to a gene: 5. Looked up from germline, CDR1 is DFQATT and CDR2 is SNEGSKA (reference sequence). The CDR3 length is 16 residues. CDR3 residues: CSARGLAGGRTDTQYF. As DNA, the CDR3 is TGCAGTGCTAGAGGCCTAGCGGGGGGGAGGACAGATACGCAGTATTTT.

Ten or more counts support this clonotype. The V and J genes are TRBV20-1 and TRBJ2-7, with no clear D. The CDR3 extends over 12 amino acids. The V and J ends lost 5 bases and 1 base respectively, with 9 bases between them. Germline V gene data show CDR1 as DFQATT and CDR2 as SNEGSKA (reference sequence). In nucleotides, the CDR3 is TGCAGTGCTCGTTGGGAATCCTACGAGCAGTACTTC. Translation: CSARWESYEQYF.

There are many counts of this clonotype. This chain connects TRBV10-3 to TRBJ1-2; no firm D call. The CDR3 length is 11 residues. V was pared by 2 bases and J by 6 bases, with 4 bases between. Germline V gene sequence: CDR1 ENHRY, CDR2 SYGVKD. CDR3 DNA: TGTGCCATCAGTGAGACGGATGGCTACACCTTC. This gives the protein CAISETDGYTF.

There are a few counts of this clonotype. The chain joins TRBV12-3 or TRBV12-4 to TRBJ2-7; 14 positions agree with TRBD2. This CDR3 has 16 amino acids. V lost 5 bases, J lost 5 bases, and 8 bases stayed unmatched. CDR3 nucleotides: TGTGCCAGCAGTCCACGACTAGCGGGGGGGCTGGACGAGCAGTACTTC. Translating it yields CASSPRLAGGLDEQYF.

The chain employs TRBV14 and TRBJ2-3; 7 bases align to TRBD2. The V and J ends lost 0 bases and 5 bases, in that order; junction bases with no gene match: 17. The germline V gene encodes CDR1 SGHDN and CDR2 FVKESK. This CDR3 is built from 19 residues. In DNA, the CDR3 is TGTGCCAGCAGCCAAGATCGGCGCGGGCTAGCGGTCCTAATAGATACGCAGTATTTT. Amino acid sequence: CASSQDRRGLAVLIDTQYF.

Ten or more counts support this clonotype. V usage is TRBV12-3 or TRBV12-4 and J usage is TRBJ2-3; 9 nucleotides match TRBD2. V was clipped by 3 bases and J by 0 bases; unmatched bases: 4. The CDR3 is made up of 16 amino acids. CDR3 amino acids: CASSLPSGASTDTQYF. The CDR3, as DNA: TGTGCCAGCAGTTTGCCTAGCGGGGCTAGCACAGATACGCAGTATTTT.

This clonotype was detected many times. This chain joins TRBV6-2 or TRBV6-3 and TRBJ2-3, with D maybe TRBD2 (6 bases). The CDR3 sequence is 16 residues long. V shed 2 bases and J shed 4 bases, with 16 bases lying between them. Germline V lookup: CDR1 MNHEY, CDR2 SVGEGT. The CDR3 bases are TGTGCCAGCAGTTACGATGAGACTAGAGGACCAGATACGCAGTATTTT. Translated: CASSYDETRGPDTQYF.

This clonotype was found a few times. The chain recombines TRBV7-2 with TRBJ2-7; D possibly corresponds to TRBD2 (5 bases). The V end lost 2 bases, the J end lost 5 bases, and 19 bases lay between the germline ends. Germline V lookup: CDR1 SGHTA, CDR2 FQGNSA. CDR3 length: 16 residues. This chain's CDR3 is CASSLLATSRGHEQYF. The CDR3, as DNA: TGTGCCAGCAGCTTATTGGCGACTTCTCGAGGGCACGAGCAGTACTTC.

This clonotype was observed at least ten times. The rearrangement links TRBV12-3 or TRBV12-4 to TRBJ2-3; possible D gene TRBD2, 6 bases. Trimming shortened V by 2 bases and J by 3 bases, and 15 bases separated the two germline ends. The CDR3 spans 16 residues. CDR3: CASSLFPGVGTDTQYF. The DNA of the CDR3 is TGTGCCAGCAGTTTATTCCCGGGAGTAGGGACAGATACGCAGTATTTT.

The chain employs TRBV27 and TRBJ2-6; 7 nucleotides match TRBD1. V shed 5 bases and J 0 bases; nucleotides not matched to a gene: 10. Germline CDR1 is MNHEY and CDR2 is SMNVEV (reference sequence). This CDR3 is 18 amino acids long. CDR3: CASSLPTGKHSGANVLTF. As DNA, the CDR3 is TGTGCCAGCAGTCTCCCGACAGGGAAACACTCTGGGGCCAACGTCCTGACTTTC. Full variable domain (outside the CDR3, taken from reference TRBV27 and TRBJ2-6): EAQVTQNPRYLITVTGKKLTVTCSQNMNHEYMSWYRQDPGLGLRQIYYSMNVEVTDKGDVPEGYKVSRKEKRNFPLILESPSPNQTSLYFCASSLPTGKHSGANVLTFGAGSRLTVL.

This clonotype was seen many times. The chain carries TRBV10-2 and TRBJ1-1; D remains ambiguous. Trimming removed 7 bases at V and 3 bases at J, with 6 bases between. Germline-derived CDR1 and CDR2 are WSHSY and SAAADI. The CDR3 runs 11 residues. CDR3 region: CASTDHTEAFF. In nucleotides, the CDR3 is TGCGCCAGCACCGATCACACTGAAGCTTTCTTT.

This clonotype was seen at least ten times. V gene TRBV20-1 combines with J gene TRBJ2-1; D uncertain. This CDR3 has 11 amino acids. The ends were cut back, 5 bases at V and 6 bases at J, with 8 bases in the middle. Germline values: CDR1 DFQATT, CDR2 SNEGSKA (reference sequence). For the CDR3, the DNA is TGCAGTGCTCGCTCCCCCAATGAGCAGTTCTTC. Encoded protein: CSARSPNEQFF.

This clonotype was found many times. The gene calls are TRBV12-3 or TRBV12-4 and TRBJ2-7, with D possibly matching TRBD2 (5 bases). The CDR3 covers 14 residues. Trimming took off 6 bases at V and 3 bases at J, with 15 bases between the two ends. As DNA, the CDR3 is TGTGCCAGCAGCCCATCCCCGGGGTGCTACGAGCAGTACTTC. Translating it yields CASSPSPGCYEQYF.

This clonotype was counted a few times. The J gene is TRBJ2-7, the V gene TRBV10-2, with TRBD2 identical over 13 bases. V lost 4 bases, J lost 5 bases, and 2 bases stayed unmatched. The CDR3 length is 14 residues. Germline V gene sequence: CDR1 WSHSY, CDR2 SAAADI. The CDR3 region is CASSGLAGGDEQYF. CDR3 coding DNA: TGCGCCAGCAGTGGACTAGCGGGGGGAGACGAGCAGTACTTC.

This clonotype was counted a few times. The V gene is TRBV5-1, the J gene TRBJ2-3, with D possibly being TRBD2 (5 bases). Germline loops: CDR1 SGHRS, CDR2 YFSETQ. The V gene lost 0 bases and the J gene lost 0 bases, with 8 bases spanning the gap. CDR3 length: 15 amino acids. Here the CDR3 reads CASSLGETSTDTQYF. The CDR3 coding sequence is TGCGCCAGCAGCTTGGGGGAGACTAGCACAGATACGCAGTATTTT.

This clonotype was picked up many times. The rearrangement links TRBV20-1 to TRBJ2-7; D is unclear. This CDR3 comprises 13 residues. CDR1 and CDR2 from the germline V gene are DFQATT and SNEGSKA (reference sequence). V lost 0 bases and J 3 bases, leaving 9 bases between the germline ends. For the CDR3, the DNA is TGCAGTGCTAGAGACCCCGAAAGCTACGAGCAGTACTTC. Protein: CSARDPESYEQYF.

This clonotype came up many times. The V gene is TRBV7-9, the J gene TRBJ2-1, with TRBD2 matching 13 bases. V shed 6 bases, J shed 12 bases, and the junction held 14 bases outside the gene matches. CDR1 SEHNR and CDR2 FQNEAQ come from the germline V gene (reference sequence). The CDR3 has 16 residues. The chain's CDR3 is CASRSTSGRARVMQFF. The CDR3 DNA reads as TGTGCCAGCAGGTCTACTAGCGGGAGGGCCCGTGTGATGCAGTTCTTC.